This T cell receptor beta chain was sequenced in a study of radiation and T cells in renal cell carcinoma. Turning to the study itself: Nephrectomy followed 15 Gy stereotactic body radiation by 4 weeks. Study-wide points: In blood, top tumor clones expanded by 2 weeks, shrinking by 4.

The CDR3 extends over 15 amino acids. V shed 2 bases and J 4 bases; nucleotides not matched to a gene: 4. CDR1 and CDR2 from the germline V gene are SGHDN and FVKESK. This sample's time point: baseline pretreatment blood. Treatment indicated: 15 Gy SBRT to primary tumor, nephrectomy 4 weeks later. Radiation-treated patients gave blood at baseline, week 2 and week 4. As for this clone: The antigen is undetermined.

Only in-frame clones appear in the TCRdb table, and some are missing; sequencing was by immunoSEQ multiplex PCR. This sample yields roughly 150,000 clones, of which about 85% are seen a single time; 4.1% belongs to the top ten. Sequencing used blood, obtained from a patient whose treatment included radiotherapy and nephrectomy. The sequence was collected from a woman aged 70-85 years with renal cell carcinoma. The J gene is TRBJ2-1, the V gene TRBV14, with 8 bases lining up with TRBD2. As DNA, the CDR3 is TGTGCCAGCAGCCAACTCGGGGGGGTTTACAATGAGCAGTTCTTC. Residues: CASSQLGGVYNEQFF.